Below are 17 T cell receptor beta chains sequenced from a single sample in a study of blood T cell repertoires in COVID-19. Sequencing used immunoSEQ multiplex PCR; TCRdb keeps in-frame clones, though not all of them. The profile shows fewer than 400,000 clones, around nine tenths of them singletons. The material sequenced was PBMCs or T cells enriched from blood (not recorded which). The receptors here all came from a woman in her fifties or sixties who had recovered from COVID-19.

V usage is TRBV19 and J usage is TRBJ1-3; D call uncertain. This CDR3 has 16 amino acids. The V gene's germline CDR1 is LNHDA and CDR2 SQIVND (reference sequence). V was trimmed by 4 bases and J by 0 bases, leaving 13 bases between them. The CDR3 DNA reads TGTGCCAGTAGTACCCACAGATGGATCTCTGGAAACACCATATATTTT. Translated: CASSTHRWISGNTIYF.

The CDR3 coding sequence is TGTGCCAGCAGTTTAGGGAGAGGCCACTACGAGCAGTACTTC. As protein: CASSLGRGHYEQYF. J is TRBJ2-7 and V is TRBV27; D possibly corresponds to TRBD2 (5 bases). CDR1 is MNHEY, CDR2 SMNVEV, per germline (reference sequence). V gave up 2 bases and J gave up 3 bases, with 11 bases separating them. The CDR3 is 14 residues long.

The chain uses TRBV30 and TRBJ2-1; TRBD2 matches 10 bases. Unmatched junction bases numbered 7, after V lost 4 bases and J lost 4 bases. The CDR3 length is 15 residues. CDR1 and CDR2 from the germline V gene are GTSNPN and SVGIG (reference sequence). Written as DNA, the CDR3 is TGTGCCTGGACCGACGGGACTAGCGCTTACAATGAGCAGTTCTTC. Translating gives CAWTDGTSAYNEQFF. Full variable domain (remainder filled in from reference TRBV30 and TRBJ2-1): SQTIHQWPATLVQPVGSPLSLECTVEGTSNPNLYWYRQAAGRGLQLLFYSVGIGQISSEVPQNLSASRPQDRQFILSSKKLLLSDSGFYLCAWTDGTSAYNEQFFGPGTRLTVL.

The CDR3: CASSQSGQVYEQYF. The CDR3 region has the DNA TGTGCCAGCAGCCAGTCGGGACAGGTCTACGAGCAGTACTTC. The chain combines TRBV5-5 with TRBJ2-7, with 8 bases matching TRBD1. The germline gives CDR1 SGHKS, CDR2 YYEKEE (reference sequence). Trimming at V came to 4 bases and at J to 3 bases, leaving 6 bases not matched to a gene. This CDR3 spans 14 amino acids.

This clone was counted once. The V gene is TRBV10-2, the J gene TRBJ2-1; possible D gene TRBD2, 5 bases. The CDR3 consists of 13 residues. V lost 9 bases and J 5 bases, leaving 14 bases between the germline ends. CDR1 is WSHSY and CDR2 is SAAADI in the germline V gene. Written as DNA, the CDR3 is TGCGCCAGTCTAGCCGGTGGGGACAATGAGCAGTTCTTC. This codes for CASLAGGDNEQFF.

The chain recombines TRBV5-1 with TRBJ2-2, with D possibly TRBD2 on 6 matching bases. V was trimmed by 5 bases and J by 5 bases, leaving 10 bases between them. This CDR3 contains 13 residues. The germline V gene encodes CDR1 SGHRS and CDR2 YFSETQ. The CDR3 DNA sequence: TGCGCCAGCAGGTTAGGAGGGACCGGGGAGCTGTTTTTT. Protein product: CASRLGGTGELFF.

The CDR3 loop is CASSFEGLAYYNEQFF. Here the CDR3 DNA reads TGTGCCAGCAGTTTTGAGGGACTAGCTTACTACAATGAGCAGTTCTTC. V is TRBV28 and J is TRBJ2-1, with TRBD2 matching over 9 bases. Trimming at V came to 3 bases and at J to 3 bases, leaving 6 bases not matched to a gene. Looked up from germline, CDR1 is MDHEN and CDR2 is SYDVKM. The CDR3 totals 16 residues.

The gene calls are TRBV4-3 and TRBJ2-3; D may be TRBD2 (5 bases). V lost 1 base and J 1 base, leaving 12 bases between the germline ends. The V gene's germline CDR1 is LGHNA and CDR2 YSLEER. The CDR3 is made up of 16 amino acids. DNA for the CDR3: TGCGCCAGCAGCCAAGGACCTCCCGGGGGCACAGATACGCAGTATTTT. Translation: CASSQGPPGGTDTQYF.

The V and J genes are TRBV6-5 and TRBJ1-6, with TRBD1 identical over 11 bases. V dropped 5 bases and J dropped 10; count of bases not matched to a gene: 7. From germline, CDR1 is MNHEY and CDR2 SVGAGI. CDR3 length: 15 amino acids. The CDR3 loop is CASSRWTGGGSPLHF. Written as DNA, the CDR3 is TGTGCCAGCAGTCGTTGGACAGGGGGCGGATCACCCCTCCACTTT.

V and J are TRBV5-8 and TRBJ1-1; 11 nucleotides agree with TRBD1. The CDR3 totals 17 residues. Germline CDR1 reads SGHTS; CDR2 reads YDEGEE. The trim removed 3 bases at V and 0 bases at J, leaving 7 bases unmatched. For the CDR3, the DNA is TGTGCCAGCAGCTCCTGGACAGGGGGCCGGATGAACACTGAAGCTTTCTTT. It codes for CASSSWTGGRMNTEAFF. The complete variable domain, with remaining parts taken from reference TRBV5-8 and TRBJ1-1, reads EAGVTQSPTHLIKTRGQQATLRCSPISGHTSVYWYQQALGLGLQFLLWYDEGEERNRGNFPPRFSGRQFPNYSSELNVNALELEDSALYLCASSSWTGGRMNTEAFFGQGTRLTVV.

CDR3 loop: CASSLPRQGRTGELFF. CDR3 DNA sequence: TGTGCCAGCAGCCTCCCTAGACAGGGAAGAACCGGGGAGCTGTTTTTT. The rearrangement links TRBV7-9 to TRBJ2-2; 7 nucleotides agree with TRBD1. Per germline, CDR1 SEHNR and CDR2 FQNEAQ (reference sequence). The CDR3 has 16 amino acids. J was trimmed by 5 bases and V by 5 bases; bases with no gene match: 11.

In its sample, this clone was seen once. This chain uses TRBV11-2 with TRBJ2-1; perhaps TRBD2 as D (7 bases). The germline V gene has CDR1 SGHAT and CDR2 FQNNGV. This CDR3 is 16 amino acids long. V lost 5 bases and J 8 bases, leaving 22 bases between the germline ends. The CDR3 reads CASSSYWGGPTDEQFF. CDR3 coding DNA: TGTGCCAGCAGCAGCTACTGGGGGGGCCCGACGGATGAGCAGTTCTTC.

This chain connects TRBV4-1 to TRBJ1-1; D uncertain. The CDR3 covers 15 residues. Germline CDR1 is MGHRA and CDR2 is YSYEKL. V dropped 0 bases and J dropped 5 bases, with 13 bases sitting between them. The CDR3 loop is CASSQEAVSMTEAFF. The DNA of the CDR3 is TGCGCCAGCAGCCAAGAAGCGGTCAGCATGACTGAAGCTTTCTTT.

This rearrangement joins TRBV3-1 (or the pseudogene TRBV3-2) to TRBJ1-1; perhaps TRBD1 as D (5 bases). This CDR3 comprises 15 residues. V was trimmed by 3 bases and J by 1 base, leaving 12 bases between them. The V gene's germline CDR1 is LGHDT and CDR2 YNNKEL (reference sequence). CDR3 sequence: CASSQGDTGNTEAFF. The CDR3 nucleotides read TGTGCCAGCAGCCAGGGCGATACAGGGAACACTGAAGCTTTCTTT.

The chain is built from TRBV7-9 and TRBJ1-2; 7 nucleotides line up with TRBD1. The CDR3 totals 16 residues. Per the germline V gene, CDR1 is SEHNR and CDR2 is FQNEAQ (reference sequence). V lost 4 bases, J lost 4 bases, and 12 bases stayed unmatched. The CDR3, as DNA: TGTGCCAGCAGCTCCGGGACAGCAAAAGGGGCCTATGGCTACACCTTC. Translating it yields CASSSGTAKGAYGYTF.

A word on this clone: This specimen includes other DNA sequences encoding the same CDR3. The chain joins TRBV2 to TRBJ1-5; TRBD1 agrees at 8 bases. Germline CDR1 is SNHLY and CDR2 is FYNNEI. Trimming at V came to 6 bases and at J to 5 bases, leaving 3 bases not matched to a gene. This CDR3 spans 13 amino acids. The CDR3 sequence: CASSGTGDQPQHF. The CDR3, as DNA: TGTGCCAGCAGCGGGACAGGCGATCAGCCCCAGCATTTT.

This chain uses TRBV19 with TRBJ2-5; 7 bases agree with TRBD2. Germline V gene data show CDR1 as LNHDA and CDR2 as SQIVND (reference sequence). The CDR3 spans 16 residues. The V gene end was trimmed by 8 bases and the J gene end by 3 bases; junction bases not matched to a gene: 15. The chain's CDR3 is CASGYLDLAEEETQYF. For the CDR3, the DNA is TGTGCCAGTGGATACCTCGACCTAGCGGAGGAAGAGACCCAGTACTTC. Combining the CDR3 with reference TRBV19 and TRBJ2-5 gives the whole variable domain DGGITQSPKYLFRKEGQNVTLSCEQNLNHDAMYWYRQDPGQGLRLIYYSQIVNDFQKGDIAEGYSVSREKKESFPLTVTSAQKNPTAFYLCASGYLDLAEEETQYFGPGTRLLVL.